Sequencing of this T cell receptor beta chain was carried out in a study of blood T cells in healthy people across ages (dated by TCRdb to the mid-2010s). About the study as a whole: In model experiments, template switching captured roughly one uniquely barcoded TCR beta cDNA molecule for every two T cells. Using deep sequencing normalized with unique cDNA molecular identifiers, the study measured how TCR beta repertoire diversity changes with age. Two additional independent replicas of 1 million unique cDNA reads from the same blood draw were analyzed for two donors (one aged 18 to 30 and one aged 80 or older). Donors of different ages were randomly distributed across sequencing lanes to avoid experimental bias. Donors were grouped into four age groups: young (average 16 years), middle-aged (around 39), aged (around 60) and long-lived (just over 80).

The investigation overall reported the following: The CMV infection status of donors was not known, potentially confounding age-related changes in expanded clonotypes. There was a strong correlation between observed TCR beta diversity and the percentage of naive T cells measured by flow cytometry. Total diversity estimates from one million sequenced T cells were considered lower bounds and underestimates. Bulk unsorted PBMC profiling prevented conclusive comparison of naive and antigen-experienced compartments. Compared with the aged group, more naive CD4+ T cells, fewer expanded clones and increased TCR diversity were shown by the long-lived group, suggesting age selection. As age increased, observed TCR beta diversity per million T cells dropped in a roughly linear way, and a significant reduction was already evident by age 40.

Libraries were prepared through 5' RACE. Sequencing used an Illumina HiSeq 2500. A second PCR of about 6 to 11 cycles was performed with a sample-barcoded 5' primer and a J-beta primer mix. A template-switch 5' adaptor carrying 12 random nucleotides introduced a unique molecular identifier onto each TCR beta cDNA molecule. At least 3 million CDR3-containing paired-end reads were obtained from each sample. First-strand cDNA synthesis was performed from all RNA using the Mint cDNA synthesis kit, with priming by a TRBC-specific oligonucleotide. Following uracil-DNA glycosylase treatment, a first 18-cycle PCR with universal primers M1SS and BC2_uni_R was performed on all cDNA. Per the original workflow: For normalization, 1 million high-quality reads, each with a distinct molecular identifier, were randomly selected from each sample. Reads sharing molecular identifiers were discarded rather than binned into consensus sequences. CDR3 identification, clonotype clustering and error correction used MiTCR with a Q25 quality threshold and the strictest error-elimination algorithm. A nonparametric unseen species model with Euler transformation was used to estimate a lower bound on total TCR beta diversity. TCRdb reanalyzed the raw reads on its own, using fastp at Q25 for trimming and MiXCR for clone calling, and kept in-frame beta chains. Each CDR3 protein appears once, grouped with its most common genes and DNA. The V and J calls shown here were made by TCRdb, not taken from the authors' results. The sample data list about 1.4 million distinct CDR3 sequences, and 59% of these were observed just once. Over 5% of the sample is taken by the ten largest.

This clonotype was counted a few times. The antigen it binds to is not known. Per-nucleotide qualities are absent, and no much larger clonotype sits a single base away. Spanning cysteine to phenylalanine, the CDR3 consists of 12 amino acids. Left in the record is the CDR3 DNA by itself, 36 bases read in frame from the first base. The germline V gene gives CDR1 as SQVTM and CDR2 as ANQGSEA. V gives up 4 bases and J gives up 4 bases, and the segment between their germline ends measures 10 bases. Donors were under 40 systemically healthy Caucasian individuals from Russia aged 6 to 90 years. Each donor gave approximately 10 milliliters of peripheral blood, collected into EDTA-treated Vacutainer tubes. Ficoll-Paque density-gradient centrifugation was used to isolate PBMCs, with at least 6.5 million obtained per sample. Total RNA was extracted from PBMCs with Trizol reagent, with at least 5.5 micrograms obtained per sample. Naive CD45RAhigh/CD27high T cell percentages were measured by flow cytometry on a PBMC aliquot from every donor.

The source material was blood. The source of this sequence is a man younger than 35 in good health. The sequence joins TRBV29-1 to TRBJ2-5; the D gene is perhaps TRBD1, from 5 matching bases. The sequenced DNA: TGCAGCGTTGGCAGGGAACCAGAGACCCAGTACTTC. It codes for CSVGREPETQYF.